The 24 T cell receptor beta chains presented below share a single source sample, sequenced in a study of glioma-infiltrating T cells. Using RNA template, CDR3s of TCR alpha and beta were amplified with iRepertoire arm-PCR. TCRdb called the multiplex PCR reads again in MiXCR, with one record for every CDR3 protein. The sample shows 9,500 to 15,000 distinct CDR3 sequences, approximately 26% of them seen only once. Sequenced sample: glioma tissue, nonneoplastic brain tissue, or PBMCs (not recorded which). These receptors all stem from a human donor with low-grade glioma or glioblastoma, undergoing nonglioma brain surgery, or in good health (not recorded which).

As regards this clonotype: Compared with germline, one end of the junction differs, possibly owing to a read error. CDR3 DNA: TGTGCCAGCAGAGGGCTAGCGGAGTTCTTTCGGTACGAGAAGCACTTC. It yields the protein CASRGLAEFFRYEKHF. V is TRBV28 and J is TRBJ2-7; 7 bases match TRBD2. The CDR3 is made up of 16 amino acids. Germline V CDR1 and CDR2: MDHEN, SYDVKM.

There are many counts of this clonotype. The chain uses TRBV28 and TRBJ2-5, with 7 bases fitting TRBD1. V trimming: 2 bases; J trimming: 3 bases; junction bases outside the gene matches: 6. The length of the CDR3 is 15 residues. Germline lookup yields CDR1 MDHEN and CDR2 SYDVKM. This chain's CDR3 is CASSLPDRRKETQYF. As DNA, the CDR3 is TGTGCCAGCAGTTTACCGGACAGGAGGAAAGAGACCCAGTACTTC. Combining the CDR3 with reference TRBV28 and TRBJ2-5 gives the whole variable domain DVKVTQSSRYLVKRTGEKVFLECVQDMDHENMFWYRQDPGLGLRLIYFSYDVKMKEKGDIPEGYSVSREKKERFSLILESASTNQTSMYLCASSLPDRRKETQYFGPGTRLLVL.

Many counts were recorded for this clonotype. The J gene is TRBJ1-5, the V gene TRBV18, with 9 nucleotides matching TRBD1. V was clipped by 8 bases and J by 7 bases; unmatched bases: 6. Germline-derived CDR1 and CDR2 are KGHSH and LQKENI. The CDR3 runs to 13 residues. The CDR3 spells CASQGQGDQPQHF. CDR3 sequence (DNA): TGTGCCAGCCAGGGACAGGGTGACCAGCCCCAGCATTTT.

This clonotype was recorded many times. CDR3 region: CASSLEYGASSYNEQFF. CDR3 in DNA: TGTGCCAGCAGCTTAGAGTACGGGGCTAGCTCCTACAATGAGCAGTTCTTC. The rearrangement links TRBV7-2 to TRBJ2-1, with D possibly being TRBD1 or TRBD2 (5 bases each). CDR1 and CDR2 (germline): SGHTA, FQGNSA. This CDR3 comprises 17 residues. V dropped 1 base and J dropped 0 bases, with 13 bases sitting between them. The full variable domain, rest sourced from reference TRBV7-2 and TRBJ2-1, is GAGVSQSPSNKVTEKGKDVELRCDPISGHTALYWYRQSLGQGLEFLIYFQGNSAPDKSGLPSDRFSAERTGGSVSTLTIQRTQQEDSAVYLCASSLEYGASSYNEQFFGPGTRLTVL.

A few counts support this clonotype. For the CDR3, the DNA is TGTGCCAGCAGCTCCGGAAGCACAGATACGCAGTATTTT. As protein: CASSSGSTDTQYF. V and J are TRBV7-9 and TRBJ2-3; no definite D call. The CDR3 is 13 residues long. Trimming took off 4 bases at V and 0 bases at J, with 5 bases between the two ends. Germline lookup yields CDR1 SEHNR and CDR2 FQNEAQ (reference sequence).

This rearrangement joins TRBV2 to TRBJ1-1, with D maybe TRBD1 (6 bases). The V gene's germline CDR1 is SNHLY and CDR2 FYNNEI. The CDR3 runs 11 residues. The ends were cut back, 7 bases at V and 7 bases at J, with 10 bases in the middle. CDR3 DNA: TGTGCCAGCAAGGGGGAGTTTGAAGCTTTCTTT. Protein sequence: CASKGEFEAFF. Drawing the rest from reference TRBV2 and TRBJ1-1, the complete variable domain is EPEVTQTPSHQVTQMGQEVILRCVPISNHLYFYWYRQILGQKVEFLVSFYNNEISEKSEIFDDQFSVERPDGSNFTLKIRSTKLEDSAMYFCASKGEFEAFFGQGTRLTVV.

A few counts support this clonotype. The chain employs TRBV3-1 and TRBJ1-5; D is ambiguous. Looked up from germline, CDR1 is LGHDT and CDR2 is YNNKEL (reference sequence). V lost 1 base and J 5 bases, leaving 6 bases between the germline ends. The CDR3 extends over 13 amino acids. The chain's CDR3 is CASSQGRDQPQHF. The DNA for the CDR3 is TGTGCCAGCAGCCAAGGGCGAGATCAGCCCCAGCATTTT.

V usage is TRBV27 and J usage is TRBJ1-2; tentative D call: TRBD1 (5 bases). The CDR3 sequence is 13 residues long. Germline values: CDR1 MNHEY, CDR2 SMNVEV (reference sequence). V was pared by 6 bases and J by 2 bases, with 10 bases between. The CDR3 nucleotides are TGTGCCAGCAGATCTGGGGGGAACTATGGCTACACCTTC. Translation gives CASRSGGNYGYTF.

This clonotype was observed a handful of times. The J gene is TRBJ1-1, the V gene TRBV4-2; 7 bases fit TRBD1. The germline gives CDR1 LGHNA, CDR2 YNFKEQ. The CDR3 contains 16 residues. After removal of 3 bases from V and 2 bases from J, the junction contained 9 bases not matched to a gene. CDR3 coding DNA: TGTGCCAGCAGCCACCTTGGGGGGACAGCCAACACTGAAGCTTTCTTT. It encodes CASSHLGGTANTEAFF.

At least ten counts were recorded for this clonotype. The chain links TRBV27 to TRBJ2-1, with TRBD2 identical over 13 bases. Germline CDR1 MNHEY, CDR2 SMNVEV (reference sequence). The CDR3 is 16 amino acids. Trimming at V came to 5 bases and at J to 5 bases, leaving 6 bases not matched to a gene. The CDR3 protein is CASSRRTSGGHNEQFF. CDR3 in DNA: TGTGCCAGCAGTCGCCGGACTAGCGGGGGCCACAATGAGCAGTTCTTC.

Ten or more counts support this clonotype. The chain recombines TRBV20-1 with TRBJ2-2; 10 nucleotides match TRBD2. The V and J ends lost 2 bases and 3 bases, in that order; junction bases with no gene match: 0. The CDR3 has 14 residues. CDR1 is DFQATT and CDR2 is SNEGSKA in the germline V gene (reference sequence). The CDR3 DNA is TGCAGTGCTAGACTAGCGGGAGACACCGGGGAGCTGTTTTTT. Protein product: CSARLAGDTGELFF.

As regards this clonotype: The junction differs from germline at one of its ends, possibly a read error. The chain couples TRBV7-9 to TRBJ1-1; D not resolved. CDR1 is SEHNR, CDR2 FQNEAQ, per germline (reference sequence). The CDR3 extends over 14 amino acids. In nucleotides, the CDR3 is TGTGCCAGCAGCTTACCCGGACCGAACACTGAAGTTTTCTTT. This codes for CASSLPGPNTEVFF.

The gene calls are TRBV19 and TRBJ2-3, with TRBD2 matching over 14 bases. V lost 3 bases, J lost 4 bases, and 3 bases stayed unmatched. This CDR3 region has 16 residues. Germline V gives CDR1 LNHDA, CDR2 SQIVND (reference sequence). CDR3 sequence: CASSIGTSGSADTQYF. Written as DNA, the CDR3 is TGTGCCAGTAGTATTGGGACTAGCGGGAGTGCAGATACGCAGTATTTT.

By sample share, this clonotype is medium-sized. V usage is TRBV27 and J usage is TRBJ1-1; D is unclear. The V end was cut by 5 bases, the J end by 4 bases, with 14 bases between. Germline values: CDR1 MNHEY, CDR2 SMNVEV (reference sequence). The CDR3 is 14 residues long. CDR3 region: CASSPQMVITEAFF. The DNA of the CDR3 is TGTGCCAGCAGTCCGCAGATGGTAATCACTGAAGCTTTCTTT.

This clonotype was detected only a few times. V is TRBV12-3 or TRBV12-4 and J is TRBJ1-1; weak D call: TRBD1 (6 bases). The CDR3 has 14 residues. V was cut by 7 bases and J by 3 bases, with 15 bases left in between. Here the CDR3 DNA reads TGTGCCAGCACTCGCGGGGGCGCAGACACTGAAGCTTTCTTT. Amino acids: CASTRGGADTEAFF.

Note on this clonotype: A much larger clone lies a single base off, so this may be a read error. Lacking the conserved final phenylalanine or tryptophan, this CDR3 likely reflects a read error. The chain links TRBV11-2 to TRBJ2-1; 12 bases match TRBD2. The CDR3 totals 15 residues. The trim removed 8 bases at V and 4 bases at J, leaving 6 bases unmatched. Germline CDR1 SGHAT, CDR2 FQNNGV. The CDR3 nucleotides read TGTGCCAGCGGGCTAGCGGGAGGGGAATACAATGAGCAGTTCCTC. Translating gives CASGLAGGEYNEQFL.

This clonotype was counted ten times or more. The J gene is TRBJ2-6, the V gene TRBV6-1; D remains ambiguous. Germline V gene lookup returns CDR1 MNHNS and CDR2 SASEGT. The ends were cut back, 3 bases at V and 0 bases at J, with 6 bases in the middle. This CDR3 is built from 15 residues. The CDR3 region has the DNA TGTGCCAGCAGTGAGCAGAGCTCTGGGGCCAACGTCCTGACTTTC. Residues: CASSEQSSGANVLTF.

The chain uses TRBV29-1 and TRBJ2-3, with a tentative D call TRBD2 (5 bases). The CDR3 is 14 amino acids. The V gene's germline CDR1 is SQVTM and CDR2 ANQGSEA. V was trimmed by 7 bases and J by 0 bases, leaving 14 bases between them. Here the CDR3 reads CSGRTEVSTDTQYF. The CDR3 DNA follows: TGCAGCGGACGGACTGAAGTTAGCACAGATACGCAGTATTTT.

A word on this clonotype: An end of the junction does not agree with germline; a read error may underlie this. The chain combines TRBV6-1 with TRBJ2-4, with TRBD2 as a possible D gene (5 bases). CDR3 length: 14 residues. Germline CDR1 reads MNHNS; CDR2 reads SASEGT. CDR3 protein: CASIEERTNPFQYF. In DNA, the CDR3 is TGTGCCAGCATTGAAGAGCGGACCAACCCCTTTCAGTACTTC.

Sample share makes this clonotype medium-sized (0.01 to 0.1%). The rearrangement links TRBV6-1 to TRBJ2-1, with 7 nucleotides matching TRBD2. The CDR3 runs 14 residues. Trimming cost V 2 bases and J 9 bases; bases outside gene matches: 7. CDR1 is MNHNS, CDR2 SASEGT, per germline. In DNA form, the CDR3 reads TGTGCCAGCAGTGAACTAAGGGTAGCGGGTGAGCAGTTCTTC. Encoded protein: CASSELRVAGEQFF.

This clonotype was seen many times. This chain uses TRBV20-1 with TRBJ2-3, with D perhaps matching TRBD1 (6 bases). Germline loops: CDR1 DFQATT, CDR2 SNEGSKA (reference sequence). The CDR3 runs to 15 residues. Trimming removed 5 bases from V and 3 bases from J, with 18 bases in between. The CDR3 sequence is CSAGTTGIRTDTQYF. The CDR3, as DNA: TGCAGTGCTGGAACTACAGGGATAAGGACAGATACGCAGTATTTT.

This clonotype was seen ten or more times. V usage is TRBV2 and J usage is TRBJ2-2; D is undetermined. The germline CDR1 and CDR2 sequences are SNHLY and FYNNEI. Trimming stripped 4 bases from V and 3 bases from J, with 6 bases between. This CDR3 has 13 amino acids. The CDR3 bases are TGTGCCAGCAGTGCCATCTACACCGGGGAGCTGTTTTTT. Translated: CASSAIYTGELFF.

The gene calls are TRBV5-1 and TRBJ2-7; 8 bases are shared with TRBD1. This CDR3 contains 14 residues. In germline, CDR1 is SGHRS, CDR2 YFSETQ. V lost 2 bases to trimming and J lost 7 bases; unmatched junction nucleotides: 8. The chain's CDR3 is CASSFGDRGLEQYF. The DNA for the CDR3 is TGCGCCAGCAGCTTCGGAGACAGGGGATTGGAGCAGTACTTC.

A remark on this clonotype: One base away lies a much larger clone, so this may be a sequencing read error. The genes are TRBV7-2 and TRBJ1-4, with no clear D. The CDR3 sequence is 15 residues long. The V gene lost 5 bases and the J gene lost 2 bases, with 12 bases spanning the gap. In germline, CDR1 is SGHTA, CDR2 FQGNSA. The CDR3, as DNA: TGTGCCAGCAGCCCTCCGACATGGACTAATGAAAAACTGTTTTTT. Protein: CASSPPTWTNEKLFF.